This passage covers 15 T cell receptor beta chains from one sample sequenced in a study of tumor-infiltrating lymphocytes in primary liver carcinoma. The authors made TCR beta cDNA from approximately 500 ng total RNA with a constant-region primer. Employing slightly modified ARM-PCR, three nested multiplex PCR rounds were run, and these gave rise to the TCR beta libraries. The first two PCR rounds, roughly 10 cycles each, used TRBV1-TRBV30 forward primers and a C-beta reverse primer. TCRdb re-derived calls from the multiplex PCR reads in MiXCR, one entry per CDR3 protein. The sample includes roughly 48,000 distinct CDR3 sequences, about 73% seen only once; the top ten take about 30%. Extraction of RNA together with DNA used about 17-30 mg of unsorted bulk tissue. The source material was liver tumor tissue from sampling region 3. The sample's subset: tumor region T3, left-lateral pole. The source is a man aged 35 to 55 with primary liver carcinoma and hepatitis B virus infection.

This clonotype was observed a few times. One end of the junction varies from germline; a read error may be responsible. The CDR3 DNA sequence: TGTGCCAGCAGCAGGAGGACGTCTTATGAAGCTTTCTTC. Protein sequence: CASSRRTSYEAFF. The rearrangement uses TRBV12-3 or TRBV12-4 and TRBJ1-1, with D uncertain. The CDR3 totals 13 residues.

A word on this clonotype: Relative to the germline gene, one junction end is altered; a read error may explain this. This chain joins TRBV11-1 and TRBJ2-7; 8 bases map to TRBD1. CDR1 and CDR2 from the germline V gene are SGHAT and FQDESV (reference sequence). The CDR3 contains 18 residues. As DNA, the CDR3 is TGTGCCATCAGCTTCAACTTTGCCCGGACAGGGCAACCTTACGAGCAATACTTC. It translates to CAISFNFARTGQPYEQYF.

Of note for this clonotype: Possible read error: a much larger clone is one base away. The CDR3 loop reads CASSLESGLYGYTF. In DNA form, the CDR3 reads TGTGCCAGCAGCTTAGAGTCAGGGCTCTATGGCTACACCTTC. The V and J genes are TRBV7-3 and TRBJ1-2; D perhaps matches TRBD1 (5 bases). This CDR3 region has 14 residues. V dropped 2 bases and J dropped 4 bases, with 11 bases sitting between them. Germline V lookup: CDR1 SGHTA, CDR2 FQGTGA.

This clonotype showed up many times. The chain employs TRBV12-3 or TRBV12-4 and TRBJ1-1; D is possibly TRBD1 (5 bases). V lost 3 bases to trimming and J lost 4 bases, with 9 bases between them. This CDR3 spans 13 amino acids. In DNA, the CDR3 is TGTGCCAGCAGTTTGGAGGGGTTCACTGAAGCTTTCTTT. Amino acid sequence: CASSLEGFTEAFF.

Regarding this clonotype: Germline is not matched at one junction end, which may reflect a read error. V usage is TRBV28 and J usage is TRBJ2-5; TRBD2 matches at 7 bases. The CDR3 is made up of 16 amino acids. Germline values: CDR1 MDHEN, CDR2 SYDVKM. CDR3 amino acids: CVSSSPNREAQETQYF. The CDR3 nucleotides are TGTGTCAGCAGTTCTCCCAACCGGGAGGCACAAGAGACCCAGTACTTC.

As to this clonotype: The junction does not match germline at one end; this may be a read error. The chain links TRBV6-5 to TRBJ2-6; the match to TRBD1 covers 8 bases. The CDR3 extends over 17 amino acids. The germline V gene encodes CDR1 MNHEY and CDR2 SVGAGI. CDR3 sequence: CACRLGQGSSGANVLSF. CDR3 nucleotide sequence: TGTGCCTGCAGATTAGGACAGGGATCCTCTGGGGCCAACGTCCTGAGTTTC.

Note on this clonotype: A junction boundary mismatches the germline segment, possibly from a read error. The V call is TRBV5-4, the J call TRBJ2-1; TRBD2 might be the D (5 bases). This CDR3 has 15 residues. The germline CDR1 and CDR2 sequences are SGHNT and YYREEE (reference sequence). CDR3 DNA: TGTACCAGCAGCGATCGACAATCGGGGTACAATGAGCAGTTCTTC. Translating it yields CTSSDRQSGYNEQFF.

Worth noting for this clonotype: This may arise from a read error, as a much more abundant clone is one base away. The genes are TRBV5-1 and TRBJ2-3; possibly TRBD2 for D (5 bases). This CDR3 region has 17 residues. CDR1 SGHRS and CDR2 YFSETQ come from the germline V gene. Trimming took 4 bases from V and 0 from J, leaving 18 bases between them. In DNA form, the CDR3 reads TGCGCCAGCAGCCCAGTCCCAGAGGGCGATAGCACAGATACGCAGTATTTT. Translation: CASSPVPEGDSTDTQYF. Combining the CDR3 with reference TRBV5-1 and TRBJ2-3 gives the whole variable domain KAGVTQTPRYLIKTRGQQVTLSCSPISGHRSVSWYQQTPGQGLQFLFEYFSETQRNKGNFPGRFSGRQFSNSRSEMNVSTLELGDSALYLCASSPVPEGDSTDTQYFGPGTRLTVL.

A word on this clonotype: A junction boundary mismatches the germline segment, possibly from a read error. CDR3 in DNA: TGTGGCATCAGTGATAGCGGAGGAGCCGGGGGGATGTTTTTT. Residues: CGISDSGGAGGMFF. The gene calls are TRBV10-3 and TRBJ2-2, with TRBD2 matching over 7 bases. The V gene's germline CDR1 is ENHRY and CDR2 SYGVKD. CDR3 length: 14 residues.

With respect to this clonotype: A junction end diverges from the germline sequence, so it may reflect a read error. This chain links TRBV6-5 with TRBJ2-1, with D possibly matching TRBD2 (5 bases). Germline V gene lookup returns CDR1 MNHEY and CDR2 SVGAGI. The CDR3 is made up of 15 amino acids. Here the CDR3 reads CASRTDGEQTDEQLF. The CDR3 DNA reads as TGTGCCAGCAGGACGGACGGGGAACAGACGGATGAGCAGTTATTC.

Concerning this clonotype: A much larger clone lies a single base off, so this may be a read error. The V call is TRBV30, the J call TRBJ2-1, with TRBD2 identical over 7 bases. V gave up 6 bases and J gave up 6 bases; unmatched junction bases: 8. Germline V gives CDR1 GTSNPN, CDR2 SVGIG (reference sequence). This CDR3 comprises 13 residues. The CDR3: CACLREDGNEQFF. The CDR3 region has the DNA TGTGCCTGCCTTCGGGAGGACGGCAATGAGCAGTTCTTC.

Points on this clonotype: A read error may be the cause here, since a much bigger clone is one base away. J is TRBJ2-7 and V is TRBV7-9, with D unclear. Germline V CDR1 and CDR2: SEHNR, FQNEAQ (reference sequence). The CDR3 sequence is 14 residues long. This chain's CDR3 is CASSLDGASFEQYF. CDR3 coding DNA: TGTGCCAGCAGCTTAGATGGCGCCTCCTTCGAGCAGTACTTC.

By its share, this clonotype is medium-sized. The V gene is TRBV7-8, the J gene TRBJ2-7; D remains ambiguous. CDR3 length: 14 amino acids. V dropped 1 base and J dropped 0 bases, with 7 bases sitting between them. Germline V gene data show CDR1 as SGHVS and CDR2 as FQNEAQ. CDR3 nucleotide sequence: TGTGCCAGCAGCTTAGAGATAAGCTCCTACGAGCAGTACTTC. Translating it yields CASSLEISSYEQYF.

In the case of this clonotype: Compared with germline, one end of the junction differs, possibly owing to a read error. The rearrangement joins TRBV5-4 to TRBJ2-3; tentative D call: TRBD1 (5 bases). The CDR3 runs 15 residues. CDR1 is SGHNT and CDR2 is YYREEE in the germline V gene (reference sequence). The CDR3 nucleotides are TGTACCAGCAGCATATGGGGCGGCTCACCGAATACGCAGTATTTT. It translates to CTSSIWGGSPNTQYF. The whole variable domain, remainder taken from reference TRBV5-4 and TRBJ2-3, is ETGVTQSPTHLIKTRGQQVTLRCSSQSGHNTVSWYQQALGQGPQFIFQYYREEENGRGNFPPRFSGLQFPNYSSELNVNALELDDSALYLCTSSIWGGSPNTQYFGPGTRLTVL.

A remark on this clonotype: Compared with germline, one end of the junction differs, possibly owing to a read error. The rearrangement uses TRBV11-2 and TRBJ2-2; D unclear. Germline V gives CDR1 SGHAT, CDR2 FQNNGV. The CDR3 runs to 16 residues. The CDR3 here is CSSSLVALAGTVELFF. The CDR3 bases are TGTTCCAGCAGCTTAGTGGCGCTGGCTGGAACCGTGGAGCTGTTTTTT.